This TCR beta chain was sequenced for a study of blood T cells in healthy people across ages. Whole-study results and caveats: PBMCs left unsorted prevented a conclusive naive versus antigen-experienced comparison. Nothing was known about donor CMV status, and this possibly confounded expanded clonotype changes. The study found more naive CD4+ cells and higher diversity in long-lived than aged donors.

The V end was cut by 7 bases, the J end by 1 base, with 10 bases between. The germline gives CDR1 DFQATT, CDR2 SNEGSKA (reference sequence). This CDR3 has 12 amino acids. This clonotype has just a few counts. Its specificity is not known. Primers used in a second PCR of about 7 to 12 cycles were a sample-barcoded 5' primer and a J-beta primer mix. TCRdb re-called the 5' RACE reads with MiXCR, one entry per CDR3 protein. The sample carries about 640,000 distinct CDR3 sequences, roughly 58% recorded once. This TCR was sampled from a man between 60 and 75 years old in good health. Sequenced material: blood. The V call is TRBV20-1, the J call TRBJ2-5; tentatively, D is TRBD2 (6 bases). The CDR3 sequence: CSVGLIQETQYF. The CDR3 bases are TGCAGTGTGGGACTCATCCAAGAGACCCAGTACTTC.